This T cell receptor beta chain came from a study of OX40 agonist ivuxolimab in advanced cancers. Remarks on this clone: Antigen unknown.

The study's findings and limits: In the 0.1-3.0 mg/kg groups, partial responders showed among the lowest expansion.

Clones were read by immunoSEQ multiplex PCR, and TCRdb kept only the in-frame ones, dropping some. The profile covers 90,000 to 120,000 clones, with around nine tenths appearing a single time and under 0.4% taken by the ten largest. The V end was cut by 6 bases, the J end by 0 bases, with 8 bases between. CDR1 and CDR2 (germline): MNHEY, SMNVEV (reference sequence). This CDR3 has 14 residues. The receptor was derived from an adult with an advanced solid tumor such as melanoma, head and neck, liver or kidney cancer. The rearrangement uses TRBV27 and TRBJ2-2; D not resolved. The source material was CD4+ or CD8+ T cells sorted from blood, sampled in a trial of the OX40 agonist ivuxolimab. The CDR3 loop is CASRTLANTGELFF. CDR3 coding DNA: TGTGCCAGCAGAACACTCGCGAACACCGGGGAGCTGTTTTTT.